The rows below give T cell receptor beta chains drawn from one sample of a study of blood T cell repertoires in COVID-19. Here immunoSEQ multiplex PCR was the method, and the copy in TCRdb shows in-frame clones only, minus some. The table has about 260,000 clones, under 95% seen once. Sequenced material: PBMCs or T cells enriched from blood (not recorded which). These receptors came from a man aged 35 to 55 who had been exposed to COVID-19. CDR3s include the opening cysteine and the closing phenylalanine or tryptophan. Fields, in order: clone size, D gene, V gene, J gene, CDR3 protein, CDR3 DNA. A D gene is named only where the DNA matches it firmly. Part of the rows lack a size; the others show once, few, many or a class for expanded clones.

abundance: .
d_gene: .
v_gene: TRBV5-6
j_gene: TRBJ2-7
CDR3aa: CASSLQGSLMSSYEQYF
CDR3nt: TGTGCCAGCAGCTTGCAGGGCAGCCTTATGAGCTCCTACGAGCAGTACTTC

abundance: .
d_gene: .
v_gene: TRBV7-9
j_gene: TRBJ2-2
CDR3aa: CASSRQGNTGELFF
CDR3nt: TGTGCCAGCAGCCGCCAGGGCAACACCGGGGAGCTGTTTTTT

abundance: .
d_gene: TRBD1
v_gene: TRBV27
j_gene: TRBJ2-7
CDR3aa: CASSPMGQGASSYEQYF
CDR3nt: TGTGCCAGCAGTCCAATGGGACAGGGGGCTAGCTCCTACGAGCAGTACTTC

abundance: .
d_gene: .
v_gene: TRBV18
j_gene: TRBJ2-1
CDR3aa: CASSLTGSPGNEQFF
CDR3nt: TGTGCCAGCTCGCTAACCGGGAGCCCAGGAAATGAGCAGTTCTTC

abundance: few
d_gene: TRBD1
v_gene: TRBV6-5
j_gene: TRBJ1-2
CDR3aa: CASKNDRAEGYTF
CDR3nt: TGTGCCAGCAAAAACGACAGGGCTGAAGGCTACACCTTC

abundance: .
d_gene: TRBD1
v_gene: TRBV28
j_gene: TRBJ1-1
CDR3aa: CASSPLKGANTEAFF
CDR3nt: TGTGCCAGCAGTCCCCTAAAGGGGGCGAACACTGAAGCTTTCTTT

abundance: .
d_gene: .
v_gene: TRBV30
j_gene: TRBJ1-2
CDR3aa: CAWSVLNYGYTF
CDR3nt: TGTGCCTGGAGTGTACTTAACTATGGCTACACCTTC

abundance: .
d_gene: .
v_gene: TRBV28
j_gene: TRBJ1-5
CDR3aa: CASSSPTGPQHF
CDR3nt: TGTGCCAGCAGCTCCCCAACTGGGCCCCAGCATTTT

abundance: .
d_gene: .
v_gene: TRBV7-8
j_gene: TRBJ2-3
CDR3aa: CASSFGGTSTDTQYF
CDR3nt: TGTGCCAGCAGCTTCGGCGGGACTAGCACAGATACGCAGTATTTT

abundance: .
d_gene: TRBD1
v_gene: TRBV11-3
j_gene: TRBJ1-2
CDR3aa: CASSWTGGSYGYTF
CDR3nt: TGTGCCAGCAGCTGGACAGGGGGTAGCTATGGCTACACCTTC

abundance: .
d_gene: TRBD2
v_gene: TRBV19
j_gene: TRBJ2-7
CDR3aa: CASSITGGTYEQYF
CDR3nt: TGTGCCAGTAGTATAACGGGAGGGACCTACGAGCAGTACTTC

abundance: once
d_gene: TRBD1
v_gene: TRBV5-4
j_gene: TRBJ1-1
CDR3aa: CASSTTGGEDTEAFF
CDR3nt: TGTGCCAGCAGCACGACAGGGGGCGAGGACACTGAAGCTTTCTTT

abundance: .
d_gene: TRBD1
v_gene: TRBV28
j_gene: TRBJ2-7
CDR3aa: CASRQGTNLYEQYF
CDR3nt: TGTGCCAGCAGACAGGGGACCAACCTATACGAGCAGTACTTC

abundance: .
d_gene: TRBD2
v_gene: TRBV19
j_gene: TRBJ2-1
CDR3aa: CASSAGLAGRGMLIF
CDR3nt: TGTGCCAGTAGTGCCGGACTAGCGGGGCGGGGGATGTTGATCTTC

abundance: .
d_gene: TRBD1
v_gene: TRBV10-2
j_gene: TRBJ1-5
CDR3aa: CASSPGQAQPQHF
CDR3nt: TGCGCCAGCAGCCCGGGACAGGCTCAGCCCCAGCATTTT

abundance: .
d_gene: TRBD1
v_gene: TRBV19
j_gene: TRBJ1-2
CDR3aa: CASSRLTGMDYGYTF
CDR3nt: TGTGCCAGTAGTAGACTGACAGGGATGGACTATGGCTACACCTTC

abundance: .
d_gene: TRBD1
v_gene: TRBV6-1
j_gene: TRBJ2-5
CDR3aa: CASSEDRYQETQYF
CDR3nt: TGTGCCAGCAGTGAGGACAGGTACCAAGAGACCCAGTACTTC

abundance: .
d_gene: TRBD2
v_gene: TRBV4-3
j_gene: TRBJ2-1
CDR3aa: CASSRPGLAGGPGEQFF
CDR3nt: TGCGCCAGCAGCCGCCCGGGACTAGCGGGAGGGCCGGGCGAGCAGTTCTTC

abundance: .
d_gene: TRBD1
v_gene: TRBV7-9
j_gene: TRBJ1-6
CDR3aa: CASSNLDEGQANSPLHF
CDR3nt: TGTGCCAGCAGCAACTTAGATGAGGGACAGGCTAATTCACCCCTCCACTTT

abundance: .
d_gene: .
v_gene: TRBV18
j_gene: TRBJ1-4
CDR3aa: CASSPPGGSSTNEKLFF
CDR3nt: TGTGCCAGCTCACCACCGGGCGGGTCATCAACTAATGAAAAACTGTTTTTT

abundance: once
d_gene: .
v_gene: TRBV10-3
j_gene: TRBJ1-1
CDR3aa: CAISAGGVTEAFF
CDR3nt: TGTGCCATCAGTGCGGGGGGCGTCACTGAAGCTTTCTTT

abundance: .
d_gene: .
v_gene: TRBV19
j_gene: TRBJ1-6
CDR3aa: CASSIVGSPLHF
CDR3nt: TGTGCCAGTAGTATTGTGGGCTCACCCCTCCACTTT

abundance: .
d_gene: TRBD1
v_gene: TRBV15
j_gene: TRBJ2-3
CDR3aa: CATGGRGRTDTQYF
CDR3nt: TGTGCCACCGGGGGCAGGGGGCGCACAGATACGCAGTATTTT